This T cell receptor beta chain came from a study of blood T cell repertoires in COVID-19. Study-wide context: T cells, B-cell-depleted T cells, or PBMCs supplied cDNA or gDNA.

Trimming left V 2 bases short and J 10 bases short, with 9 bases between. The CDR3 length is 11 residues. CDR1 and CDR2 from the germline V gene are GTSNPN and SVGIG (reference sequence). Contact with a PCR-confirmed or clinician-diagnosed COVID-19 case occurred within 2 weeks of entry. Produced via immunoSEQ multiplex PCR; TCRdb's table is partial and in-frame only. The data contain some 270,000 clones, around nine tenths of them seen just once; the ten biggest clones take up about 3.4%. The sequenced sample was PBMCs or T cells enriched from blood (not recorded which). The TCR was taken from a woman between 40 and 55 years old who had been exposed to COVID-19. J is TRBJ2-1 and V is TRBV30; D is perhaps TRBD2 (5 bases). This CDR3 reads CAWSQSGEQFF. In nucleotides, the CDR3 is TGTGCCTGGAGTCAGTCGGGGGAGCAGTTCTTC.